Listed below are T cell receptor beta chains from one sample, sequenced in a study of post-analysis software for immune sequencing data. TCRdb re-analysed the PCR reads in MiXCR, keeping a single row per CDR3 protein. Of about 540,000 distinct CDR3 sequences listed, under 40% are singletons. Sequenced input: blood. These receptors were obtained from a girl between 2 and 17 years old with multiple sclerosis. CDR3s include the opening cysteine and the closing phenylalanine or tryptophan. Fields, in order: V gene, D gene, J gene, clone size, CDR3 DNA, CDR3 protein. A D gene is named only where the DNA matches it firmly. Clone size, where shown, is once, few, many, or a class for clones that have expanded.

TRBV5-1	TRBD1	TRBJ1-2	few	TGCGCCAGCAGCAAGGGGGCGGTTGGCTACACCTTC	CASSKGAVGYTF
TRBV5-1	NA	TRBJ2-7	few	TGCGCCAGCAGCTTGGTCCGGGTAGGGTACGAGCAGTACTTC	CASSLVRVGYEQYF
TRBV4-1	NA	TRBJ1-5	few	TGCGCCAGCAGCCAAGGGGGGGCGCGGAGCAATCAGCCCCAGCATTTT	CASSQGGARSNQPQHF
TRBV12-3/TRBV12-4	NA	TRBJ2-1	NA	TGTGCCAGCAGTTTGAGGCAGGGGTTCTACAATGAGCAGTTCTTC	CASSLRQGFYNEQFF
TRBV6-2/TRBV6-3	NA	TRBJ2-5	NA	TGTGCCAGCAGTTACTCGAAAGGGACCGCGGATGGAGAGACCCAGTACTTC	CASSYSKGTADGETQYF
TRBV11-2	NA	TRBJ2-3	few	TGTGCCAGCAGCAAACACCGAGATACGCAGTATTTT	CASSKHRDTQYF
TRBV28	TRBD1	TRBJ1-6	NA	TGTGTCAGCACCTCCGGGACAGGGGGCTTAGGGCTTTCACCCCTCCACTTT	CVSTSGTGGLGLSPLHF
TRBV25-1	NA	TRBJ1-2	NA	TGTGCCAGTCCCGGGAGGAACTATGGCTACACCTTC	CASPGRNYGYTF
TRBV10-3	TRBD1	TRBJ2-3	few	TGTGCCATCAGGAGGGGGCTCGGCACAGATACGCAGTATTTT	CAIRRGLGTDTQYF
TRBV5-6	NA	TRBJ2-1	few	TGTGCCAGCAGCCGTATGTATCTTGAGCAGTTCTTC	CASSRMYLEQFF
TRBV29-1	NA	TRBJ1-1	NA	TGCAGCGTTGTCGGACAGAGTGAAGCTTTCTTT	CSVVGQSEAFF